The 19 T cell receptor beta chains presented below share a single source sample, sequenced in a study of blood T cell repertoires in COVID-19. Sequenced by immunoSEQ multiplex PCR; TCRdb stores in-frame clones only, minus some. The sample carries fewer than 350,000 clones, approximately 88% recorded once. Sequencing used PBMCs or T cells enriched from blood (not recorded which). The receptors come from a man in his 60s who had recovered from COVID-19.

This chain links TRBV7-6 with TRBJ1-1, with 7 bases lining up with TRBD1. This CDR3 is 15 amino acids long. Losses at the gene ends were 5 bases for V and 4 bases for J; bases not matched to a gene: 10. Per the germline V gene, CDR1 is SGHVS and CDR2 is FNYEAQ. The chain's CDR3 is CASSGTGAASTEAFF. CDR3 nucleotide sequence: TGTGCCAGCAGCGGTACAGGGGCGGCCAGCACTGAAGCTTTCTTT.

The rearrangement links TRBV5-6 to TRBJ1-2, with 7 bases matching TRBD1. J was trimmed by 5 bases and V by 4 bases; bases with no gene match: 11. CDR3 size: 15 residues. The germline CDR1 and CDR2 sequences are SGHDT and YYEEEE. This CDR3 reads CASSGLDRVRYGYTF. For the CDR3, the DNA is TGTGCCAGCAGCGGATTAGACAGGGTTCGGTATGGCTACACCTTC.

This clone was found once. The chain is built from TRBV28 and TRBJ2-1; D is possibly TRBD2 (6 bases). V lost 1 base and J 9 bases, leaving 10 bases between the germline ends. In germline, CDR1 is MDHEN, CDR2 SYDVKM. The CDR3 is 13 amino acids. The CDR3 loop is CASSLSGEGEQFF. The DNA of the CDR3 is TGTGCCAGCAGTTTATCGGGAGAAGGTGAGCAGTTCTTC.

This chain connects TRBV5-1 to TRBJ2-3, with 9 bases matching TRBD2. The germline V gene has CDR1 SGHRS and CDR2 YFSETQ. V shed 7 bases and J 6 bases; nucleotides not matched to a gene: 9. CDR3 length: 14 residues. The CDR3 bases are TGCGCCAGCGGGCTAGCGGGGACCTTGGATACGCAGTATTTT. Translated: CASGLAGTLDTQYF. Full variable domain (rest looked up from reference TRBV5-1 and TRBJ2-3): KAGVTQTPRYLIKTRGQQVTLSCSPISGHRSVSWYQQTPGQGLQFLFEYFSETQRNKGNFPGRFSGRQFSNSRSEMNVSTLELGDSALYLCASGLAGTLDTQYFGPGTRLTVL.

The rearrangement joins TRBV2 to TRBJ1-4; a weak D match, TRBD1 (6 bases). This CDR3 has 15 amino acids. Germline V gives CDR1 SNHLY, CDR2 FYNNEI. V lost 4 bases, J lost 2 bases, and 11 bases lay in between. The CDR3 protein is CASSVLGQTNEKLFF. CDR3 DNA sequence: TGTGCCAGCAGTGTTTTAGGACAGACTAATGAAAAACTGTTTTTT.

This sequence joins TRBV10-3 and TRBJ2-1; 8 nucleotides match TRBD2. With V trimmed by 2 bases and J by 5 bases, 8 bases remained unmatched. The CDR3 totals 16 residues. Looked up from germline, CDR1 is ENHRY and CDR2 is SYGVKD. CDR3 sequence reads: CAISETWTSMDNEQFF. CDR3 nucleotides: TGTGCCATCAGTGAGACCTGGACTAGCATGGACAATGAGCAGTTCTTC.

In regard to this clone: A read error may produce the germline difference seen at one junction end. The CDR3 loop is CASSIAVGQAVGF. As DNA, the CDR3 is TGTGCCAGTAGTATAGCGGTTGGGCAGGCAGTCGGATTT. The rearrangement links TRBV19 to TRBJ1-3, with D unresolved. The CDR3 loop spans 13 amino acids. In germline, CDR1 is LNHDA, CDR2 SQIVND (reference sequence).

V and J are TRBV6-5 and TRBJ2-3; D might be TRBD2 (6 bases). This CDR3 is built from 16 residues. CDR1 and CDR2 from the germline V gene are MNHEY and SVGAGI. The V and J ends lost 2 bases and 2 bases respectively, with 14 bases between them. Written as DNA, the CDR3 is TGTGCCAGCAGTTACCAGGGACTTCAGATCACAGATACGCAGTATTTT. This encodes CASSYQGLQITDTQYF.

V and J are TRBV28 and TRBJ1-5, with 9 bases matching TRBD1. V lost 8 bases to trimming and J lost 4 bases; unmatched junction nucleotides: 3. Per the germline V gene, CDR1 is MDHEN and CDR2 is SYDVKM. The CDR3 extends over 13 amino acids. The CDR3 here is CASLGTGNQPQHF. The CDR3 DNA reads TGTGCCAGCCTCGGGACAGGGAATCAGCCCCAGCATTTT.

The J gene is TRBJ1-2, the V gene TRBV9, with D possibly TRBD1 on 5 matching bases. From germline, CDR1 is SGDLS and CDR2 YYNGEE. The length of the CDR3 is 14 residues. V lost 0 bases and J lost 8, with 14 bases in between. CDR3 residues: CASSVAGGVGGYTF. In nucleotides, the CDR3 is TGTGCCAGCAGCGTAGCTGGGGGGGTGGGCGGCTACACCTTC.

This rearrangement joins TRBV28 to TRBJ2-7, with 8 bases matching TRBD1. V shed 6 bases and J 2 bases; nucleotides not matched to a gene: 15. Germline CDR1 is MDHEN and CDR2 is SYDVKM. The CDR3 spans 17 residues. CDR3 nucleotide sequence: TGTGCCAGCAGCCCAGGACAGGGATCGACGGGCCCCTACGAGCAGTACTTC. It yields the protein CASSPGQGSTGPYEQYF.

The CDR3: CASSPPGQGALVQYF. In DNA, the CDR3 is TGTGCCAGCTCACCACCGGGACAGGGGGCTTTGGTGCAGTACTTC. The genes are TRBV18 and TRBJ2-7; 12 positions match TRBD1. The CDR3 is 15 residues long. Unmatched junction bases numbered 6, after V lost 0 bases and J lost 9 bases. The germline gives CDR1 KGHSH, CDR2 LQKENI.

The gene calls are TRBV19 and TRBJ1-4; 8 bases map to TRBD1. Germline V gene lookup returns CDR1 LNHDA and CDR2 SQIVND (reference sequence). With 3 bases clipped from V and 5 bases from J, the junction kept 2 bases outside the gene matches. The CDR3 contains 14 residues. CDR3 protein: CASSIDRGNEKLFF. The CDR3 DNA follows: TGTGCCAGTAGTATCGACAGGGGCAATGAAAAACTGTTTTTT.

The chain joins TRBV4-3 to TRBJ2-3; D ambiguous. This CDR3 has 17 amino acids. Germline V lookup: CDR1 LGHNA, CDR2 YSLEER. The V gene lost 6 bases and the J gene lost 0 bases, with 19 bases spanning the gap. Here the CDR3 DNA reads TGCGCCAGCAGTGTCGTCTCATCAAGTACTAGCACAGATACGCAGTATTTT. Translating gives CASSVVSSSTSTDTQYF.

The chain has TRBV6-5 and TRBJ1-2; 7 nucleotides match TRBD1. The CDR3 has 13 residues. Germline CDR1 is MNHEY and CDR2 is SVGAGI. With V trimmed by 6 bases and J by 3 bases, 4 bases remained unmatched. The CDR3 nucleotides are TGTGCCAGCAGGTACACAGGGGACTATGGCTACACCTTC. It is translated as CASRYTGDYGYTF.

This clone was seen only once. This chain links TRBV5-6 with TRBJ2-5; unclear D gene. V shed 3 bases and J shed 4 bases, with 4 bases lying between them. Per germline, CDR1 SGHDT and CDR2 YYEEEE. The CDR3 loop spans 11 amino acids. The CDR3 nucleotides read TGTGCCAGCAGCTCACTAGAGACCCAGTACTTC. It is translated as CASSSLETQYF.

This clone has a single count. The chain employs TRBV9 and TRBJ2-5; a possible D gene is TRBD2 (6 bases). The CDR3 totals 13 residues. Germline loops: CDR1 SGDLS, CDR2 YYNGEE. Between the trimmed V and J ends, which lost 3 bases and 5 bases, there was a span of 11 bases. CDR3 coding DNA: TGTGCCAGCAGCGGGGAGGTAGGGGAGACCCAGTACTTC. It is translated as CASSGEVGETQYF.

This clone was recorded a few times. The chain joins TRBV20-1 to TRBJ1-1, with D hard to call. CDR3 length equals 11 residues. With 7 bases removed from V and 1 base from J, the gap between germline ends came to 7 bases. Germline CDR1 is DFQATT and CDR2 is SNEGSKA (reference sequence). The CDR3 loop is CSVTTNTEAFF. CDR3 nucleotides: TGCAGTGTAACTACGAACACTGAAGCTTTCTTT.

The chain is built from TRBV18 and TRBJ2-5; 10 positions agree with TRBD2. Germline lookup yields CDR1 KGHSH and CDR2 LQKENI. J lost 5 bases, V lost 6 bases, and 6 bases had no gene match. This CDR3 region has 14 residues. Here the CDR3 DNA reads TGTGCCAGCTCTCCGGAAGCGGGAGGGGAGACCCAGTACTTC. Its translation: CASSPEAGGETQYF. Complete variable domain (other parts from reference TRBV18 and TRBJ2-5): NAGVMQNPRHLVRRRGQEARLRCSPMKGHSHVYWYRQLPEEGLKFMVYLQKENIIDESGMPKERFSAEFPKEGPSILRIQQVVRGDSAAYFCASSPEAGGETQYFGPGTRLLVL.